This T cell receptor (beta chain) stems from a study of blood T cell repertoires in COVID-19. Study-wide context: Samples representing acute and convalescent COVID-19 were sourced from the United States, Italy and Spain. T cells, B-cell-depleted T cells, or PBMCs supplied cDNA or gDNA.

Study processing details: Estimated nucleated cell counts came from reference gene primer amplification. Assay: immunoSEQ multiplex PCR; the TCRdb copy retains only in-frame clones and omits some. V and J calls plus clone size are reproduced from that table; the DNA served to infer D and trimming. The table shows some 220,000 clones, with roughly four fifths occurring only once. The Seattle patients, enrolled during active infection, were followed longitudinally. Germline-derived CDR1 and CDR2 are WNHNN and SYGVQD (reference sequence). The CDR3 runs 13 residues. Unmatched junction bases numbered 8, after V lost 8 bases and J lost 5 bases.

The specimen was peripheral blood. The sequence derives from a woman in her seventies with COVID-19, enrolled during active disease. The gene calls are TRBV10-1 and TRBJ1-2; 7 positions match TRBD1. For the CDR3, the DNA is TGCGCCAGCGGCAGGGGGTGCGAGTATGGCTACACCTTC. This translates into CASGRGCEYGYTF.